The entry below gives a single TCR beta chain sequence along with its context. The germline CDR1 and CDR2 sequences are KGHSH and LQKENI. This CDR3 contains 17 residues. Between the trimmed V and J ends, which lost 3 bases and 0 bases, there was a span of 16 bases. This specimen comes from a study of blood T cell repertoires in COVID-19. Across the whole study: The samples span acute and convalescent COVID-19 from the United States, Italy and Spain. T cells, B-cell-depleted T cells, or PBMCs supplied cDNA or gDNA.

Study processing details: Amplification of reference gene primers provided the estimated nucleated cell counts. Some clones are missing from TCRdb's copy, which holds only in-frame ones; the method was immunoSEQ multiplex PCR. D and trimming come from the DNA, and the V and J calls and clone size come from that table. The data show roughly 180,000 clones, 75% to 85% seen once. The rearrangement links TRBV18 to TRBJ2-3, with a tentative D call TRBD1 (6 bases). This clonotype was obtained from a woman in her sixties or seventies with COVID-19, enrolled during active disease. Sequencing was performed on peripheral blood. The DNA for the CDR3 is TGTGCCAGCTCACCGGACAGAAGAGGGGTTAGCACAGATACGCAGTATTTT. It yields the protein CASSPDRRGVSTDTQYF.